Listed below are T cell receptor beta chains from one sample, sequenced in a study of blood T cell repertoires in COVID-19. Some clones are missing from TCRdb's copy, which holds only in-frame ones; the method was immunoSEQ multiplex PCR. This sample carries nearly 400,000 clones, 89% of them seen once, and the ten largest clones take 1.7%. The sequenced sample consisted of PBMCs or T cells enriched from blood (not recorded which). These receptors came from a woman between 25 and 40 years old who had recovered from COVID-19. The CDR3 runs from the conserved cysteine through the conserved F or W. Each record gives: D gene, clone size, J gene, V gene, CDR3 protein, CDR3 DNA. A D gene is named only where the DNA matches it firmly. Size is omitted from some rows. Given values are once, few, many or a class for expanded clones.

.,.,TRBJ1-1,TRBV6-6,CASSAGTEAFF,TGTGCCAGCTCTGCAGGAACTGAAGCTTTCTTT
.,.,TRBJ2-7,TRBV19,CASTEAGRGSYEQYF,TGTGCCAGTACTGAAGCCGGCAGGGGCTCTTACGAGCAGTACTTC
TRBD2,.,TRBJ2-1,TRBV9,CASSVGSGGAGAYNEQFF,TGTGCCAGCAGCGTAGGGAGCGGGGGGGCCGGTGCCTACAATGAGCAGTTCTTC
.,.,TRBJ1-1,TRBV2,CASLLEGLNTEAFF,TGTGCCAGCCTCCTAGAGGGTTTGAACACTGAAGCTTTCTTT
.,.,TRBJ2-7,TRBV2,CASRTDIGYEQYF,TGTGCCAGCAGAACCGACATTGGCTACGAGCAGTACTTC
.,.,TRBJ1-5,TRBV11-2,CASSQGQPYQPQHF,TGTGCCAGCAGCCAAGGACAGCCCTATCAGCCCCAGCATTTT
.,.,TRBJ1-6,TRBV7-3,CASSPTVTGNNSPLHF,TGTGCCAGCAGCCCGACCGTTACAGGGAATAATTCACCCCTCCACTTT
.,.,TRBJ2-2,TRBV2,CASRARTGELFF,TGTGCCAGCAGAGCAAGAACCGGGGAGCTGTTTTTT
TRBD2,few,TRBJ2-1,TRBV30,CAWNGGRVYNEQFF,TGTGCCTGGAATGGCGGGAGGGTCTACAATGAGCAGTTCTTC
TRBD1,.,TRBJ2-1,TRBV30,CAWKQGAGYNEQFF,TGTGCCTGGAAGCAGGGGGCGGGCTACAATGAGCAGTTCTTC
TRBD1,.,TRBJ1-4,TRBV6-1,CASSVRQGVATNEKLFF,TGTGCCAGCAGTGTCAGACAGGGCGTCGCAACTAATGAAAAACTGTTTTTT
.,.,TRBJ1-5,TRBV6-5,CATARGFASNQPQHF,TGTGCCACTGCCAGGGGATTCGCCTCCAATCAGCCCCAGCATTTT
TRBD2,.,TRBJ2-7,TRBV9,CASSVGSGSGFEQYF,TGTGCCAGCAGCGTCGGTAGCGGGAGTGGTTTCGAGCAGTACTTC
TRBD1,.,TRBJ2-1,TRBV25-1,CASRGQGHNEQFF,TGTGCCAGCCGCGGACAGGGCCATAATGAGCAGTTCTTC
TRBD1,.,TRBJ1-2,TRBV18,CASSSGTGDFYTF,TGTGCCAGCTCATCGGGGACAGGAGATTTCTACACCTTC
.,.,TRBJ2-1,TRBV29-1,CSVRGRVSYNEQFF,TGCAGCGTTAGGGGCAGGGTCTCCTACAATGAGCAGTTCTTC
TRBD2,.,TRBJ2-2,TRBV11-3,CASSAGGLAGGYHTGELFF,TGTGCCAGCAGCGCAGGGGGACTAGCGGGAGGGTACCACACCGGGGAGCTGTTTTTT
.,.,TRBJ2-2,TRBV6-1,CASSDSRRANTGELFF,TGTGCCAGCAGTGATTCGAGGAGGGCGAACACCGGGGAGCTGTTTTTT
.,.,TRBJ2-3,TRBV24-1,CATSDSRQTTDTQYF,TGTGCCACCAGTGACAGCAGACAGACCACAGATACGCAGTATTTT
.,.,TRBJ1-1,TRBV6-5,CASSYSSLGGTEAFF,TGTGCCAGCAGTTACTCGAGTTTGGGAGGCACTGAAGCTTTCTTT
.,.,TRBJ2-5,TRBV3-1/TRBV3-2,CASSQWQETQYF,TGTGCCAGCAGCCAATGGCAGGAGACCCAGTACTTC
.,once,TRBJ1-2,TRBV7-2,CASSPWRDSFRYGYTF,TGTGCCAGCAGCCCCTGGCGCGACAGCTTTAGATATGGCTACACCTTC
.,.,TRBJ2-5,TRBV7-5,CARTITSGEETQYF,TGTGCCAGAACCATAACTAGCGGGGAAGAGACCCAGTACTTC
.,.,TRBJ2-2,TRBV27,CASSSSGELFF,TGTGCCAGCAGTTCGTCCGGGGAGCTGTTTTTT
.,.,TRBJ2-3,TRBV5-1,CASSLEITGADTQYF,TGCGCCAGCAGCCTAGAAATTACAGGCGCAGATACGCAGTATTTT
TRBD1,.,TRBJ1-6,TRBV19,CASSTWTGLGDSPLHF,TGTGCCAGTAGTACCTGGACAGGCCTCGGGGATTCACCCCTCCACTTT
.,.,TRBJ1-3,TRBV11-2,CASSLDRPSSGNTIYF,TGTGCCAGCAGCTTAGACAGGCCAAGCTCTGGAAACACCATATATTTT
.,.,TRBJ2-1,TRBV5-3,CARSLFGGGPSSYNEQFF,TGTGCCAGAAGCTTATTCGGCGGGGGCCCGAGCTCCTACAATGAGCAGTTCTTC
TRBD1,.,TRBJ1-5,TRBV6-5,CASSQGTGGKPQHF,TGTGCCAGCAGTCAGGGGACAGGGGGAAAGCCCCAGCATTTT
.,.,TRBJ2-1,TRBV19,CASSIEGGYNEQFF,TGTGCCAGTAGTATAGAAGGCGGCTACAATGAGCAGTTCTTC
TRBD1,.,TRBJ1-1,TRBV28,CAADRQGAHSKNEAFF,TGTGCCGCGGATAGACAGGGGGCCCATTCAAAGAATGAAGCTTTCTTT
.,.,TRBJ1-3,TRBV6-6,CASSLSRLPGNTIYF,TGTGCCAGCAGTCTCTCTAGGCTCCCTGGAAACACCATATATTTT
TRBD1,.,TRBJ2-1,TRBV10-3,CAISESLPGQATSRQFF,TGTGCCATCAGTGAGTCACTACCGGGACAGGCTACCAGCAGGCAGTTCTTC
.,once,TRBJ2-5,TRBV25-1,CASSMQGKPQETQYF,TGTGCCAGCAGTATGCAGGGCAAACCCCAAGAGACCCAGTACTTC
.,.,TRBJ1-5,TRBV6-1,CASSESLTLNEPQHF,TGTGCCAGCAGTGAATCGTTAACCCTAAACGAGCCCCAGCATTTT
TRBD2,.,TRBJ2-7,TRBV9,CASSEGLAGGPGEQYF,TGTGCCAGCAGCGAGGGACTAGCGGGAGGGCCGGGGGAGCAGTACTTC
TRBD1,once,TRBJ1-1,TRBV30,CAWSGTVIPEAFF,TGTGCCTGGAGCGGGACAGTTATACCTGAAGCTTTCTTT
.,.,TRBJ2-3,TRBV19,CASSPLRGLASTDTQYF,TGTGCCAGTAGCCCCCTGAGGGGGTTAGCTAGCACAGATACGCAGTATTTT
TRBD1,.,TRBJ1-5,TRBV13,CASSAGTDNQPQHF,TGTGCCAGCAGCGCGGGGACAGACAATCAGCCCCAGCATTTT
.,.,TRBJ1-5,TRBV28,CASSLVGDYSNQPQHF,TGTGCCAGCAGTTTGGTGGGGGACTATAGCAATCAGCCCCAGCATTTT
.,.,TRBJ1-2,TRBV6-4,CASSEAGSYGYTF,TGTGCCAGCAGTGAGGCAGGGTCCTATGGCTACACCTTC
.,.,TRBJ1-1,TRBV30,CAWSRENTEAFF,TGTGCCTGGAGTCGAGAGAACACTGAAGCTTTCTTT
.,few,TRBJ1-1,TRBV5-6,CASSLAGRDEAFF,TGTGCCAGCAGCTTGGCTGGCAGGGATGAAGCTTTCTTT
TRBD2,.,TRBJ2-5,TRBV24-1,CATSSGRSQETQYF,TGTGCCACCAGTAGCGGGAGATCTCAAGAGACCCAGTACTTC
TRBD1,.,TRBJ2-1,TRBV5-1,CASSPRDSSYNEQFF,TGCGCCAGCAGCCCTAGGGACAGTTCCTACAATGAGCAGTTCTTC
.,.,TRBJ1-5,TRBV28,CASSLPYGDRQPQHF,TGTGCCAGCAGTTTACCCTACGGGGATCGGCAGCCCCAGCATTTT
.,.,TRBJ1-5,TRBV27,CASSSEAGQPQHF,TGTGCCAGCAGTTCTGAGGCTGGGCAGCCCCAGCATTTT
.,once,TRBJ1-3,TRBV4-1,CASSHDPTESSGNTIYF,TGCGCCAGCAGCCATGACCCAACAGAGAGCTCTGGAAACACCATATATTTT
.,.,TRBJ2-2,TRBV14,CASSHRVRVTGELFF,TGTGCCAGCAGCCACCGTGTTCGAGTAACCGGGGAGCTGTTTTTT
TRBD2,.,TRBJ2-7,TRBV6-1,CASSERSGGFYEQYF,TGTGCCAGCAGTGAGCGAAGCGGGGGATTCTACGAGCAGTACTTC
.,.,TRBJ1-3,TRBV5-8,CASSFGLVSGNTIYF,TGTGCCAGCAGCTTTGGTCTAGTCTCTGGAAACACCATATATTTT
.,.,TRBJ2-7,TRBV6-5,CASSSKGSTSYEQYF,TGTGCCAGCAGTTCCAAGGGGTCCACCTCCTACGAGCAGTACTTC
TRBD2,.,TRBJ2-7,TRBV7-2,CASTGAGGSYEQYF,TGTGCCAGCACTGGAGCGGGGGGGTCCTACGAGCAGTACTTC
TRBD2,.,TRBJ2-7,TRBV3-1/TRBV3-2,CASSQLTSGSYEQYF,TGTGCCAGCAGCCAACTGACTAGCGGGTCGTACGAGCAGTACTTC